These T cell receptor beta chains were read from a single sample in a study of Graves' ophthalmopathy and Graves' hyperthyroidism. Using its own MiXCR run on the multiplex PCR reads, TCRdb lists one record per CDR3 protein. The sample has 210,000 or so distinct CDR3 sequences, 25% to 30% seen once; the top ten hold 9.1%. Sequencing was done on a sample of peripheral blood. All receptors come from a middle-aged man with Graves' ophthalmopathy. CDR3s include the opening cysteine and the closing phenylalanine or tryptophan. A D gene is named only where the DNA matches it firmly. Clone size is shown for a subset of rows, as once, few, many or a class of expanded clone.

>TRBJ1-5|TRBV19|.|.
TGTGCCAGTAAGTTCCTAGCCGGTGGCAATCAGCCCCAGCATTTT
CASKFLAGGNQPQHF
>TRBJ2-7|TRBV29-1|.|many
TGCAGCGCCCAAATGGACTTAACCTACGAGCAGTACTTC
CSAQMDLTYEQYF
>TRBJ2-2|TRBV27|.|many
TGTGCCAGCAGTTTAGTCGGACAGCCTAGAACTATCACCGGGGAGCTGTTTTTT
CASSLVGQPRTITGELFF
>TRBJ2-2|TRBV20-1|.|many
TGCAGTGCTAGATTCAGGGACACCGGGGAGCTGTTTTTT
CSARFRDTGELFF
>TRBJ2-6|TRBV12-3/TRBV12-4|.|few
TGTGCCAGCAGTTTCCGACAGGGGTTAGTTCCTAGCGGGGTTTCTGGGGCCAACGTCCTGACTTTC
CASSFRQGLVPSGVSGANVLTF
>TRBJ2-2|TRBV5-4|TRBD2|many
TGTGCCAGCAGCTTGGAACCTCCGGGACTAGCGGGAGGGGCCACCGGGGAGCTGTTTTTT
CASSLEPPGLAGGATGELFF
>TRBJ2-7|TRBV12-3/TRBV12-4|.|.
TGTGCCAGCAGTCCAATTTGGGCTCACACCTACGAGCAGTACTTC
CASSPIWAHTYEQYF
>TRBJ1-1|TRBV29-1|.|.
TGCAGCGTTGAGGGGCTGGGGAGCACTGAAGCTTTCTTT
CSVEGLGSTEAFF
>TRBJ1-1|TRBV12-3/TRBV12-4|TRBD1|few
TGTGCCAGCAGCCCGACAGGGGCCCCCGAAGCTTTCTTT
CASSPTGAPEAFF
>TRBJ2-7|TRBV9|.|many
TGTGCCAGCAGCGTAGTTGAGGCGGGATACGAGCAGTACTTC
CASSVVEAGYEQYF
>TRBJ1-6|TRBV28|TRBD1|once
TGTGCCAGCAGTTCCTCCAGGGACAGTGCCGGGAGGGTATATAATTCACCCCTCCACTTT
CASSSSRDSAGRVYNSPLHF
>TRBJ2-7|TRBV6-5|.|.
TGTGCCAGCAGCTTAGACAGACCCACCTACGAGCAGTACTTC
CASSLDRPTYEQYF
>TRBJ1-2|TRBV19|.|many
TGTGCCAGTAGTACAGGGTTTGTCTCAGCGAACTATGGCTACACCTTC
CASSTGFVSANYGYTF
>TRBJ2-2|TRBV7-9|TRBD2|many
TGTGCCAGCAGCGGAACCTTCGGACTAGCCCAGACCGGGGAGCTGTTTTTT
CASSGTFGLAQTGELFF
>TRBJ2-7|TRBV6-5|.|many
TGTGCCAGCAGTTCCAATGGGTACGAGCAGTACTTC
CASSSNGYEQYF
>TRBJ2-7|TRBV30|.|many
TGTGCCTGGAGTGTACAGGCGATTTTGCGGGAGCAGTACTTC
CAWSVQAILREQYF
>TRBJ2-7|TRBV6-5|.|many
TGTGCCAGCAGTTACTCGAGGCTGATTGAAGAGCAGTACTTC
CASSYSRLIEEQYF
>TRBJ2-7|TRBV7-2|TRBD2|.
TGTGCCAGCAGCTTCACTAGCGGGGGCTCCTACGAGCAGTACTTC
CASSFTSGGSYEQYF
>TRBJ2-5|TRBV7-3|.|.
TGTGCCAGCAGCGGCGGCCCGGGCAGGGGAGAGACCCAGTACTTC
CASSGGPGRGETQYF
>TRBJ1-1|TRBV7-8|TRBD1|many
TGTGCCAGCAGCTTCGCGGGACAGTTGAACACTGAAGCTTTCTTT
CASSFAGQLNTEAFF
>TRBJ1-1|TRBV9|TRBD1|many
TGTGCCAGCAGCTCTTCGACAGGGATGAACACTGAAGCTTTCTTT
CASSSSTGMNTEAFF
>TRBJ1-2|TRBV28|.|.
TGTGCCAGCAGTTTCTCCCCCGGGTTGAGCTATGGCTACACCTTC
CASSFSPGLSYGYTF
>TRBJ2-5|TRBV11-2|.|.
TGTGCCAGCAGCTTACAAGCCACTCGTAGGGTTCGAGAGACCCAGTACTTC
CASSLQATRRVRETQYF
>TRBJ1-2|TRBV11-1|.|many
TGTGCCAGCAGCACCAGTAACTATGGCTACACCTTC
CASSTSNYGYTF
>TRBJ2-5|TRBV9|TRBD2|many
TGTGCCAGCAGCCCGCGACTAGCGGGAGCTTCCCTGGGGACCCAGTACTTC
CASSPRLAGASLGTQYF
>TRBJ2-7|TRBV6-2/TRBV6-3|.|once
TGTGCCAGCAGTTCTGTGTGGACGCAAACCTACGAGCAGTACTTC
CASSSVWTQTYEQYF
>TRBJ2-4|TRBV12-3/TRBV12-4|.|many
TGTGCCAGCAGTGACCATCTAGCCAAAAACATTCAGTACTTC
CASSDHLAKNIQYF
>TRBJ2-7|TRBV6-2/TRBV6-3|.|few
TGTGCCACCCAAGACAGGCGGGGGACCTACGAGCAGTACTTC
CATQDRRGTYEQYF
>TRBJ2-5|TRBV10-3|TRBD2|many
TGTGCCAGCGAAACCGGGACTAGCGGTCCGGAGACCCAGTACTTC
CASETGTSGPETQYF
>TRBJ1-1|TRBV27|.|many
TGTGCCAGCGGGCAGGGACCCAACACTGAAGCTTTCTTT
CASGQGPNTEAFF
>TRBJ2-7|TRBV13|TRBD2|.
TGTGCCAGCAGCCTTAGCGGGATGGAGGGCTCCTACGAGCAGTACTTC
CASSLSGMEGSYEQYF
>TRBJ1-1|TRBV27|.|.
TGTGCCAGCAGCCCATCGACAGGAGGCAGCATTGAAGCTTTCTTT
CASSPSTGGSIEAFF
>TRBJ2-7|TRBV6-1|.|many
TGTGCCAGCAGTGAAGCGCTTGATCCCTCACCCGGGACCACCTACGAGCAGTACTTC
CASSEALDPSPGTTYEQYF
>TRBJ1-1|TRBV6-1|TRBD1|many
TGTGCCAGCAGTGAACAGGGGGAGAACACTGAAGCTTTCTTT
CASSEQGENTEAFF
>TRBJ1-1|TRBV19|.|once
TGTGCCAGTAGTAGAGGACCAACTTCGGGGGACCCTCCCCGCCTTGAAGCTTTCTTT
CASSRGPTSGDPPRLEAFF
>TRBJ2-5|TRBV9|.|many
TGTGCCAGCAGCGTAGCTGCAGGGAGACAAGAGACCCAGTACTTC
CASSVAAGRQETQYF
>TRBJ2-7|TRBV6-2/TRBV6-3|TRBD1|.
TGTGCCAGCAGATACAGGGGATCAAACTACGAGCAGTACTTC
CASRYRGSNYEQYF
>TRBJ1-6|TRBV7-9|.|many
TGTGCCAGCAGCTTAGTTCCCTATTCACCCCTCCACTTT
CASSLVPYSPLHF
>TRBJ1-2|TRBV6-2/TRBV6-3|.|.
TGTGCCAGCAGTTACGTGACAGCGAACTATGGCTACACCTTC
CASSYVTANYGYTF
>TRBJ2-7|TRBV28|TRBD1|many
TGTGCCACCTCTTGGACAGGGCTAGGGGAGCAGTACTTC
CATSWTGLGEQYF
>TRBJ2-5|TRBV7-9|TRBD2|many
TGTGCCAGCAGCTTTGGGACTACGACCAGGCGGGAGGAGACCCAGTACTTC
CASSFGTTTRREETQYF
>TRBJ2-5|TRBV27|.|once
TGTGCCAGCAGCTTAAATGCGGAATCGACCCAGTACTTC
CASSLNAESTQYF
>TRBJ2-4|TRBV20-1|TRBD2|many
TGCAGTGCTATGTCGACTAGCGGGAGGGCCCAAAACATTCAGTACTTC
CSAMSTSGRAQNIQYF
>TRBJ2-7|TRBV10-3|.|many
TGTGCCATCAGTGAGTCAGGGTCAGACGAGCAGTACTTC
CAISESGSDEQYF
>TRBJ1-6|TRBV28|TRBD1|.
TGTGCCAGCAGTTCTGACGGGACAGGAAGTAATTCACCCCTCCACTTT
CASSSDGTGSNSPLHF
>TRBJ2-7|TRBV6-1|.|many
TGTGCCAGCAGTGAATGGGAGGTCCCCTACGAGCAGTACTTC
CASSEWEVPYEQYF
>TRBJ1-5|TRBV10-3|.|many
TGTGCCACCGAAGCGGCGGGGGCCCGCAATCAGCCCCAGCATTTT
CATEAAGARNQPQHF
>TRBJ2-7|TRBV28|.|many
TGTGCCAGCAGTTTTGGGGGAGACGCCCTGGAGCAGTACTTC
CASSFGGDALEQYF
>TRBJ1-5|TRBV19|.|many
TGTGCCAGTAGTATCAGGGCAGTCGGTTATAGCAATCAGCCCCAGCATTTT
CASSIRAVGYSNQPQHF
>TRBJ2-7|TRBV6-2/TRBV6-3|.|many
TGTGCCAGCAGTCCGCCGAGAATGGGGCAGTACTTC
CASSPPRMGQYF